This TCR beta chain was captured by sequencing in a study of blood T cells in healthy people across ages. Overall study findings and caveats: The study regarded diversity estimates from one million T cells as underestimates. Unsorted PBMCs prevented conclusive naive versus antigen-experienced comparison.

The CDR3 is 14 residues long. Trimming cost V 0 bases and J 7 bases, with 12 bases left between them. Germline CDR1 and CDR2: MGHRA and YSYEKL. In its sample, this clonotype was seen a few times. Its matching antigen is unknown. A second about 7 to 12 cycle PCR used barcoded and J-beta primers. A template-switch adaptor containing 12 random nucleotides labeled each cDNA molecule. Each CDR3 protein is one row after TCRdb ran MiXCR on the 5' RACE reads. The repertoire holds some 700,000 distinct CDR3 sequences, with around 46% as singletons. The clonotype comes from an older woman in good health. The rearrangement links TRBV4-1 to TRBJ1-2, with D perhaps TRBD1 (5 bases). Sequencing input: blood. The CDR3 sequence: CASSQEGRMRGYTF. The DNA for the CDR3 is TGCGCCAGCAGCCAAGAGGGGCGGATGCGTGGCTACACCTTC.